Sequencing of this T cell receptor beta chain was carried out in a study of cytomegalovirus exposure and HLA in healthy donors. The V gene end was trimmed by 4 bases and the J gene end by 5 bases; junction bases not matched to a gene: 14. The CDR3 runs to 17 residues. Germline CDR1 and CDR2: LNHNV and YYDKDF (reference sequence). The PCR contained 60 Vbeta and 13 Jbeta primers. The method was immunoSEQ multiplex PCR; TCRdb's version includes in-frame clones alone and lacks a portion of them. In the table there are approximately 100,000 clones, roughly four fifths of which are singletons. Findings of the study overall: Some public TCRs appeared in many individuals, while most sequences were rare. It emerged from a later analysis that several of the most significant clusters appeared to be linked to common viral pathogens. Later analysis identified about 17,000 TCR beta sequences associated with HLA alleles, using a false discovery rate threshold of 0.05.

With respect to this clone: The antigen is unknown.

The clonotype was recovered from a man between 45 and 60 years old in good health and CMV-seronegative. Sequenced: PBMCs. The J gene is TRBJ1-1, the V gene TRBV15, with 9 positions matching TRBD1. This CDR3 is CATSIHSGTGIWTEAFF. CDR3 DNA: TGTGCCACCAGCATCCACTCCGGGACAGGGATCTGGACTGAAGCTTTCTTT.